Listed below are T cell receptor beta chains from one sample, sequenced in a study of T cells in Graves' hyperthyroidism and ophthalmopathy. TCRdb re-analysed the multiplex PCR reads in MiXCR, keeping a single row per CDR3 protein. The top ten hold approximately 8.4% of the sample, which has approximately 500,000 distinct CDR3 sequences, 40% to 55% seen once. Sequencing was done on a sample of peripheral blood or thyroid tissue (not recorded which). The receptors were sampled from a woman in her late teens or twenties with Graves' hyperthyroidism. Each CDR3 is given with its conserved first and last residue. The D gene is left open where the match is weak. The size field is filled for only some rows; it gives once, few, many or a size class.

TGTGCCTGGAGTGTAGGGACAGCGAACACTGAAGCTTTCTTT | CAWSVGTANTEAFF | TRBV30 | many | TRBD1 | TRBJ1-1
TGCAGTGCTCCGGACGCGGTCTCTGGAAACACCATATATTTT | CSAPDAVSGNTIYF | TRBV20-1 | many | . | TRBJ1-3
TGTGCCAGCAGTAACGCCAATGCCGGGGGACCCCTCCACTTT | CASSNANAGGPLHF | TRBV12-3/TRBV12-4 | many | . | TRBJ1-6
TGTGCCATCAGTGAGGGACAGAGATATAGCAATCAGCCCCAGCATTTT | CAISEGQRYSNQPQHF | TRBV10-3 | many | . | TRBJ1-5
TGTGCCGGTCTCAATCCTAGTCGGACTCAAGAGACCCAGTACTTC | CAGLNPSRTQETQYF | TRBV7-9 | many | . | TRBJ2-5
TGCAGCGCAGGACAGGGGGCAGAGACCCAGTACTTC | CSAGQGAETQYF | TRBV29-1 | . | TRBD1 | TRBJ2-5
TGTGCCAGCGGATCGCGGGGGGAGAACACTGAAGCTTTCTTT | CASGSRGENTEAFF | TRBV6-5 | many | . | TRBJ1-1
TGTGCCAGCGGGTTGGACAGGGGGGAGACCCAGTACTTC | CASGLDRGETQYF | TRBV27 | . | TRBD1 | TRBJ2-5
TGTGCCAGCAGTTTATCTCAGGGTGAGGACACTGAAGCTTTCTTT | CASSLSQGEDTEAFF | TRBV12-3/TRBV12-4 | many | . | TRBJ1-1
TGTGCCAGCAAACAGGGACGGAACACTGAAGCTACAGGGCAATATGGCTACACCTTC | CASKQGRNTEATGQYGYTF | TRBV12-3/TRBV12-4 | . | . | TRBJ1-2
TGTGCCAGCAGTCCCTCCCCAGGGTCCGGTCAGCCCCAGCATTTT | CASSPSPGSGQPQHF | TRBV6-5 | many | . | TRBJ1-5
TGTGCCAGCAGGTTCGGGGGAGTCAATGAGCAGTTCTTC | CASRFGGVNEQFF | TRBV7-9 | many | . | TRBJ2-1
TGTGCCAGCAGTTTGGAGAGTCGGAGAAGCGGGGAGCTGTTTTTT | CASSLESRRSGELFF | TRBV12-3/TRBV12-4 | few | . | TRBJ2-2
TGTGCCAGCACCCGACGACGGATCCAAGAGCAGTACTTC | CASTRRRIQEQYF | TRBV12-3/TRBV12-4 | . | . | TRBJ2-7
TGTGCCATCAGTGAGGAAGCGACAGAAGATACGCAGTATTTT | CAISEEATEDTQYF | TRBV10-3 | . | . | TRBJ2-3
TGCAGTGCTAAACTAGCGGGAGGAGAGACCCAGTACTTC | CSAKLAGGETQYF | TRBV20-1 | . | TRBD2 | TRBJ2-5
TGTGCCAGCAGTCAGGAAAGGACTAGCGGCGACGAGCAGTACTTC | CASSQERTSGDEQYF | TRBV2 | many | TRBD2 | TRBJ2-7
TGTGCCAGCAGCTATAGCGGGAGGGGACAGGCCAGCTCTGGGGCCAACGTCCTGACTTTC | CASSYSGRGQASSGANVLTF | TRBV7-9 | . | TRBD2 | TRBJ2-6
TGTGACCCCCATAACTATGGCTACACCTTC | CDPHNYGYTF | TRBV6-6 | many | . | TRBJ1-2
TGTGCCATCGGAACAGACTCGAACACCGGGGAGCTGTTTTTT | CAIGTDSNTGELFF | TRBV10-3 | many | . | TRBJ2-2
TGTGCCAGCAGCTCTTTATCGACTTTGGCCGCGTCCATATATTTT | CASSSLSTLAASIYF | TRBV7-9 | . | . | TRBJ1-3
TGTGCCAGCAGGCCTCTTGGAGGGGGCGACATGAACACTGAAGCTTTCTTT | CASRPLGGGDMNTEAFF | TRBV6-5 | many | TRBD1 | TRBJ1-1
TGCAGCGTTGGAGGACTAGCGGGAGGCTACACCTTC | CSVGGLAGGYTF | TRBV29-1 | . | . | TRBJ1-2
TGTGCCAGCGGACTAGCGGGATACGAGCGGTACTTC | CASGLAGYERYF | TRBV19 | . | TRBD2 | TRBJ2-7
TGCAGTGCTAGACCTGGACAGCAAAATTCACCCCTCCACTTT | CSARPGQQNSPLHF | TRBV20-1 | . | . | TRBJ1-6
TGTGCCAGCAGCTTGCGGGGTACGGTCCAGGAGACCCAGTACTTC | CASSLRGTVQETQYF | TRBV7-2 | once | . | TRBJ2-5
TGTGCCAGCAGCTTAGCCATCGGGGGGGAGCTGTTTTTT | CASSLAIGGELFF | TRBV7-9 | once | . | TRBJ2-2
TGTGCCAGCAGTTTCCAATCAGTGGGGGGCTATGGCTACACCTTC | CASSFQSVGGYGYTF | TRBV12-3/TRBV12-4 | many | . | TRBJ1-2
TGTGCCAGCAGTTACTCGGGCGGGGGGGGTGTATACGAGCAGTACTTC | CASSYSGGGGVYEQYF | TRBV6-5 | many | TRBD2 | TRBJ2-7
TGCGCCAGCAGCCCGTTAGCGGGAGGACGATACAATGAGCAGTTCTTC | CASSPLAGGRYNEQFF | TRBV5-1 | . | TRBD2 | TRBJ2-1
TGCGCCAGCAGCCTAACCCAGGGCCGCTCTGGAAACACCATATATTTT | CASSLTQGRSGNTIYF | TRBV4-1 | many | . | TRBJ1-3
TGTGCCACCAGCCCTCCAGCTCTCGGGACCCAGTACTTC | CATSPPALGTQYF | TRBV15 | . | . | TRBJ2-5
TGTGCCAGCAGTTCATCAGCGGGACTGAACACTGAAGCTTTCTTT | CASSSSAGLNTEAFF | TRBV12-3/TRBV12-4 | . | . | TRBJ1-1
TGTGCCAGCAGTCGGATTGACGGGGAAACCTACGAGCAGTACTTC | CASSRIDGETYEQYF | TRBV5-8 | many | . | TRBJ2-7
TGCAGTACTCGACCATTAGCGGGAGGGCGTCAAGAGATCCAGTACTTC | CSTRPLAGGRQEIQYF | TRBV20-1 | . | TRBD2 | TRBJ2-5
TGTGCCATCAGTGAGGGCGACAGGGAGGGCCAAGAGACCCAGTACTTC | CAISEGDREGQETQYF | TRBV10-3 | many | . | TRBJ2-5
TGTGCCAGCAGAAGGACTAGCGGATTTTACGAGCAGTACTTC | CASRRTSGFYEQYF | TRBV28 | few | TRBD2 | TRBJ2-7
TGTGCCAGCAGGGAGGGACTAGCGGCCTCCTTGTACTACGAGCAGTACTTC | CASREGLAASLYYEQYF | TRBV12-3/TRBV12-4 | . | TRBD2 | TRBJ2-7
TGTGCCTGGAGTGAACGACAGAATCAGCCCCAGCATTTT | CAWSERQNQPQHF | TRBV30 | . | . | TRBJ1-5
TGTGCCAGCAGTTACCCTTCGGGTGTTCCGGGGGCCAACGTCCTGACTTTC | CASSYPSGVPGANVLTF | TRBV6-6 | few | . | TRBJ2-6
TGTGCCAGCAGCGTAGGGGCCAGGGACCTCTACGAGCAGTACTTC | CASSVGARDLYEQYF | TRBV7-9 | . | . | TRBJ2-7
TGTGCCAGCGAGGCTAGCTCCTACAATGAGCAGTTCTTC | CASEASSYNEQFF | TRBV7-9 | . | . | TRBJ2-1
TGCAGTGCTAGAGCTTTGACAGGGTGGGACGAGCAGTACTTC | CSARALTGWDEQYF | TRBV20-1 | . | TRBD1 | TRBJ2-7
TGCAGCTTACAGGAGAACTATGGCTACACCTTC | CSLQENYGYTF | TRBV29-1 | . | . | TRBJ1-2
TGTGCCAGCAGCGTAGGGGTAGCGGAGGGCTACACCTTC | CASSVGVAEGYTF | TRBV9 | . | . | TRBJ1-2
TGCAGTGCCCCGGACAGGGGGAGCACAGATACGCAGTACTTC | CSAPDRGSTDTQYF | TRBV20-1 | . | TRBD1 | TRBJ2-7
TGTGCCAGCAGCTTTGGCGGCGGGGGACAGCCCCAGCATTTT | CASSFGGGGQPQHF | TRBV7-9 | . | . | TRBJ1-5
TGCAGTGCCACCGGGGCGCTCTTGGATAATTCACCCCTCCACTTT | CSATGALLDNSPLHF | TRBV20-1 | . | . | TRBJ1-6
TGCGCCAGCAGCCCCCCGGGGGGCGGAGAAAAAGAGACCCAGTACTTC | CASSPPGGGEKETQYF | TRBV5-1 | . | . | TRBJ2-5